Listed below are T cell receptor beta chains from one sample, sequenced in a study of post-analysis software for immune sequencing data. One entry per CDR3 protein results from TCRdb running MiXCR on the PCR reads. The repertoire includes roughly 620,000 distinct CDR3 sequences, 40% to 50% of them detected once, and 1.7% sits in the top ten. Source material: blood. These receptors were obtained from a girl between 5 and 17 years old with multiple sclerosis. Each CDR3 is given with its conserved first and last residue. A D gene is named only where the DNA matches it firmly. Only some rows state a clone size, as once, few, many or a class for expanded clones.

D: .; V: TRBV10-3; size: few; J: TRBJ2-2; CDR3: CAISEREGRQGELFF; DNA: TGTGCCATCAGTGAGCGAGAGGGGCGTCAGGGGGAGCTGTTTTTT
D: TRBD1; V: TRBV20-1; size: .; J: TRBJ2-6; CDR3: CSARAGGQGAGANVLTF; DNA: TGCAGTGCTAGAGCGGGGGGACAGGGGGCTGGGGCCAACGTCCTGACTTTC
D: TRBD1; V: TRBV7-9; size: .; J: TRBJ1-2; CDR3: CASSLATGGFGYTF; DNA: TGTGCCAGCAGCTTAGCCACAGGGGGCTTCGGCTACACCTTC
D: .; V: TRBV10-3; size: few; J: TRBJ1-5; CDR3: CAISESVWDNSNQPQHF; DNA: TGTGCCATCAGTGAGTCTGTATGGGACAATAGCAATCAGCCCCAGCATTTT
D: .; V: TRBV12-3/TRBV12-4; size: .; J: TRBJ2-1; CDR3: CASSFGSSDEQFF; DNA: TGTGCCAGCAGTTTCGGGTCATCCGATGAGCAGTTCTTC
D: TRBD1; V: TRBV5-6; size: once; J: TRBJ2-1; CDR3: CASSKGQGAGEQFF; DNA: TGTGCCAGCAGCAAGGGACAGGGGGCCGGTGAGCAGTTCTTC
D: TRBD2; V: TRBV29-1; size: once; J: TRBJ2-5; CDR3: CSGAGASETQYF; DNA: TGCAGCGGGGCGGGAGCAAGTGAGACCCAGTACTTC
D: TRBD1; V: TRBV20-1; size: few; J: TRBJ1-5; CDR3: CSARDLGQATGPNQPQHF; DNA: TGCAGTGCTAGAGATCTGGGACAGGCCACGGGCCCGAATCAGCCCCAGCATTTT
D: .; V: TRBV12-3/TRBV12-4; size: .; J: TRBJ2-4; CDR3: CASSPTDSVWREQYF; DNA: TGTGCCAGCAGCCCCACGGATTCCGTGTGGAGGGAGCAGTACTTC
D: .; V: TRBV4-1; size: .; J: TRBJ2-1; CDR3: CASTRASWSYNEQFF; DNA: TGCGCCAGCACCCGGGCTTCGTGGTCCTACAATGAGCAGTTCTTC
D: TRBD2; V: TRBV7-2; size: .; J: TRBJ2-2; CDR3: CASSLSGAGGDTGELFF; DNA: TGTGCCAGCAGCCTAAGCGGAGCGGGGGGCGACACCGGGGAGCTGTTTTTT
D: .; V: TRBV11-3; size: .; J: TRBJ2-4; CDR3: CASSPRTPGLKNIQYF; DNA: TGTGCCAGCAGCCCGAGGACCCCGGGGCTTAAAAACATTCAGTACTTC
D: TRBD2; V: TRBV24-1; size: few; J: TRBJ2-1; CDR3: CATSDFRTSGYNEQFF; DNA: TGTGCCACCAGTGATTTCCGGACTAGCGGTTACAATGAGCAGTTCTTC
D: .; V: TRBV2; size: .; J: TRBJ2-5; CDR3: CASSERYQETQYF; DNA: TGTGCCAGCAGTGAACGGTACCAAGAGACCCAGTACTTC